The entry below describes one TCR beta chain. Its target is unknown. Second-dose groups at about 4 or about 12 weeks were pooled. The data originate from a study of T cell responses to AZD1222 COVID-19 vaccine. Study-level findings and limits: Across the whole spike, CD4 TCRs peaked at regions 160-218 and 743-854. Recipients of two AZD1222 doses showed rising Spike-specific TCR breadth and depth.

After removal of 3 bases from V and 7 bases from J, the junction contained 7 bases not matched to a gene. Germline V gene data show CDR1 as SGHAT and CDR2 as FQDESV (reference sequence). CDR3 size: 15 residues. Profiling relied on immunoSEQ multiplex PCR, and the TCRdb table lists in-frame clones only, not all of them. The data show roughly 70,000 clones, roughly 85% seen once. The sequencing used peripheral blood, collected 28 days after the second AZD1222 dose. This receptor was obtained from an adult who received the AZD1222 COVID-19 vaccine. The V gene is TRBV11-1, the J gene TRBJ2-2, with 8 bases aligning to TRBD1. CDR3 region: CASSFRQGAVGELFF. Here the CDR3 DNA reads TGTGCCAGCAGCTTTCGGCAGGGGGCCGTCGGGGAGCTGTTTTTT.